The next 5 T cell receptor beta chains were all read from a single sample in a study of T-cell reconstitution after alpha-beta-depleted transplantation in children. Preparation of the TCRbeta library involved a method that used unique molecular identifiers. TCRdb called the PCR reads again in MiXCR, with one record for every CDR3 protein. The table has roughly 70,000 distinct CDR3 sequences, approximately 5% seen once; the top ten hold approximately 20%. The sample in question was PBMCs, mostly from graft donor cells, obtained 180 days after TCRalphabeta/CD19-depleted stem cell transplant. The receptors originated from a boy younger than two who had a stem cell transplant for acute myeloid leukemia, so the T cells may come from the graft donor.

This clonotype was seen ten or more times. The V gene is TRBV5-1, the J gene TRBJ2-2; tentatively, D is TRBD1 (5 bases). CDR3 length: 16 amino acids. Trimming cost V 1 base and J 2 bases, with 12 bases left between them. Germline loops: CDR1 SGHRS, CDR2 YFSETQ. The CDR3 spells CASSLRAGSNTGELFF. In nucleotides, the CDR3 is TGCGCCAGCAGCTTGAGGGCAGGGTCAAACACCGGGGAGCTGTTTTTT.

This clonotype has ten or more counts. The chain couples TRBV20-1 to TRBJ2-7; D not resolved. The CDR3 has 12 residues. V lost 6 bases, J lost 3 bases, and 12 bases lay in between. Per germline, CDR1 DFQATT and CDR2 SNEGSKA (reference sequence). The CDR3 sequence is CSARPTGYEQYF. CDR3 in DNA: TGCAGTGCCAGGCCGACGGGCTACGAGCAGTACTTC.

This clonotype was observed at least ten times. The rearrangement uses TRBV12-3 or TRBV12-4 and TRBJ2-7, with D possibly matching TRBD1 (6 bases). CDR3 size: 14 residues. The V end was cut by 3 bases, the J end by 3 bases, with 12 bases between. CDR3 sequence (DNA): TGTGCCAGCAGTTTTCGGACAGCCCTCTACGAGCAGTACTTC. This translates into CASSFRTALYEQYF.

This clonotype appeared many times. The genes are TRBV25-1 and TRBJ2-2; TRBD1 matches 12 bases. CDR1 is MGHDK and CDR2 is SYGVNS in the germline V gene. CDR3 length: 15 amino acids. V shed 6 bases, J shed 8 bases, and the junction held 7 bases outside the gene matches. The CDR3 nucleotides are TGTGCCAGCAGGGGGACAGGGGGCGTAACTGGGGAGCTGTTTTTT. Protein sequence: CASRGTGGVTGELFF.

This clonotype was seen at least ten times. This sequence joins TRBV10-3 and TRBJ1-2; 9 positions agree with TRBD1. Per the germline V gene, CDR1 is ENHRY and CDR2 is SYGVKD. V was clipped by 6 bases and J by 2 bases; unmatched bases: 7. The CDR3 spans 15 residues. For the CDR3, the DNA is TGTGCCATCAGCCCCTCACAGGGGGCCAACTATGGCTACACCTTC. Encoded protein: CAISPSQGANYGYTF.